This TCR beta chain was recovered during a study of blood T cell repertoires in COVID-19. Overall study: The samples span acute and convalescent COVID-19 from the United States, Italy and Spain. PBMCs, B-cell-depleted T cells, or T cells provided the cDNA or gDNA that made up the material.

The germline CDR1 and CDR2 sequences are SGHVS and FQNEAQ. V was shortened by 1 base and J by 5 bases, with 14 bases between the two germline ends. The CDR3 extends over 15 amino acids. Authors' methods: Amplification of reference gene primers was used by the study to estimate nucleated cell counts. Profiled with immunoSEQ multiplex PCR; TCRdb holds only in-frame clones, not every one. V, J and clone size are taken as reported in that table, and D and trimming were inferred from the DNA itself. The sample has 180,000 or so clones, more than 85% seen once. Source material: peripheral blood. The rearrangement links TRBV7-8 to TRBJ1-1; a possible D gene is TRBD1 (6 bases). The receptor was derived from a man aged 18 to 30 with acute or convalescent COVID-19. The DNA of the CDR3 is TGTGCCAGCAGCTTAGGACCTTACAGGGAAACTGAAGCTTTCTTT. Translation gives CASSLGPYRETEAFF.